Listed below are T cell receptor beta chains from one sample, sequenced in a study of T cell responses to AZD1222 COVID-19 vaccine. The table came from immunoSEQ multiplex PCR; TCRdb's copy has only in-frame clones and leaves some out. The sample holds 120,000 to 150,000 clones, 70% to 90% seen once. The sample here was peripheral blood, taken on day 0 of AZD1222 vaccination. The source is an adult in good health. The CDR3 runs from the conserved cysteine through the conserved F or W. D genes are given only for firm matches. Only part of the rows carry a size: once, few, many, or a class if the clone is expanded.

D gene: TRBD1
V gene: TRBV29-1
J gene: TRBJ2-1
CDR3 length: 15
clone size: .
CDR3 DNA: TGCAGCGTTGATAATTGGGACAGGGGAAGGAATGAGCAGTTCTTC
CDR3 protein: CSVDNWDRGRNEQFF

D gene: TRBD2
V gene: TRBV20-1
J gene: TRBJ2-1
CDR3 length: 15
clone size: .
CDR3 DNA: TGCAGTGCTAGTCCCCTAGCGGGCTCCTACAATGAGCAGTTCTTC
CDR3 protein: CSASPLAGSYNEQFF

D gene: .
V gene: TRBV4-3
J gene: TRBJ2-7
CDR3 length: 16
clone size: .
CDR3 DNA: TGCGCCAGCAGCCAAGACCTAGGACAGGGAGGGCCCGAGCAGTACTTC
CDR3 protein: CASSQDLGQGGPEQYF

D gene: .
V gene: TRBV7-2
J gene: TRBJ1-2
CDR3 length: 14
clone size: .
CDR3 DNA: TGTGCCAGCAGCTTAGGTCCGTCCCCCTATGGCTACACCTTC
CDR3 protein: CASSLGPSPYGYTF

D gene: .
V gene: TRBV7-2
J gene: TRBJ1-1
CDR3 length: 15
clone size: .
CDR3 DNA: TGTGCCAGCAGCGCCCCCTCGGGGGGTGGGAAAAAAGCTTTCTTT
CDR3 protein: CASSAPSGGGKKAFF

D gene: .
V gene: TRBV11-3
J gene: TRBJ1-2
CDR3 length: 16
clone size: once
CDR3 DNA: TGTGCCAGCAGCTCACGACCAAGTACGGGGCAAAAAGGCTACACCTTC
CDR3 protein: CASSSRPSTGQKGYTF

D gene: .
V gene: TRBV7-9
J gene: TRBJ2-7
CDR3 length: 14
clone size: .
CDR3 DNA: TGTGCCAGCAGCCCGCGAACCCCGGGCTACGAGCAGTACTTC
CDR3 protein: CASSPRTPGYEQYF

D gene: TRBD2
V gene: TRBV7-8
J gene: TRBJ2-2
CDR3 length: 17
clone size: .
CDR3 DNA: TGTGCCAGCAGCTTAGTAGGGGTAGCGGGGGCCACCGGGGAGCTGTTTTTT
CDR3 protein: CASSLVGVAGATGELFF

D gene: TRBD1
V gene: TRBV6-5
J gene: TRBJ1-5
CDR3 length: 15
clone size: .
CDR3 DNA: TGTGCCAGCAGTCCGGACAGGGCAGGCAATCAGCCCCAGCATTTT
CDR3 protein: CASSPDRAGNQPQHF

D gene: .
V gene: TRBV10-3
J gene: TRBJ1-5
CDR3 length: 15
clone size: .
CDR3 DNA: TGTGCCATCAGTGAGTCAGGAACAGACAATCAGCCCCAGCATTTT
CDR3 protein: CAISESGTDNQPQHF

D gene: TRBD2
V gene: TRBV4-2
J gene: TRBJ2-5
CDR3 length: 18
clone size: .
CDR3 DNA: TGTGCCAGCAGCCAAGGGACTAGCGGGAGTGCTTTCCAAGAGACCCAGTACTTC
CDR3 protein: CASSQGTSGSAFQETQYF

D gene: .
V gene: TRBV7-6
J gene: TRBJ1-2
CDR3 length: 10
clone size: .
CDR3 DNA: TGTGCCAGCAGCCAAGATGGCTACACCTTC
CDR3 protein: CASSQDGYTF

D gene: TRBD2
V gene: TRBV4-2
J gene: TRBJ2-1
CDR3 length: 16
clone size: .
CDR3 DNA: TGTGCCAGCAGCCAAGATCGGCTAGCGGCCTACAATGAGCAGTTCTTC
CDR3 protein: CASSQDRLAAYNEQFF

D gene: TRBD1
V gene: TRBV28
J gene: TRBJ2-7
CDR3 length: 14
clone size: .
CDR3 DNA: TGTGCCAGCAGCCGAGACAGGGCTGGGGACGAGCAGTACTTC
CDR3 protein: CASSRDRAGDEQYF

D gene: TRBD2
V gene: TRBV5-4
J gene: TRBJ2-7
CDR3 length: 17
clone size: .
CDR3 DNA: TGTGCCAGCAGCCTCCCGGGACTAGCGGGAGCCTCCTACGAGCAGTACTTC
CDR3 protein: CASSLPGLAGASYEQYF

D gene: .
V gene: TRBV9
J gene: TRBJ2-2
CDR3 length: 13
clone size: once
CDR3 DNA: TGTGCCAGCAGCGTGGTAGCGGACGGGGAGCTGTTTTTT
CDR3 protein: CASSVVADGELFF

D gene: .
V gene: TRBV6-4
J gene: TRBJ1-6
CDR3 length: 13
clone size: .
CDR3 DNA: TGTGCCAGCAGCGTACAAGTAAATTCACCCCTCCACTTT
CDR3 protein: CASSVQVNSPLHF

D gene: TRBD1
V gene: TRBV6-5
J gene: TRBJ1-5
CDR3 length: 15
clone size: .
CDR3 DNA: TGTGCCAGCAGTTCGGGACAGGGGAGCAATCAGCCCCAGCATTTT
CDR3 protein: CASSSGQGSNQPQHF

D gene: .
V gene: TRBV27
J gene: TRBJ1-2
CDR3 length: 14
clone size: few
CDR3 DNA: TGTGCCAGCAGTTCCCAGGCGGGAGTCAGCGGCTACACCTTC
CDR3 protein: CASSSQAGVSGYTF

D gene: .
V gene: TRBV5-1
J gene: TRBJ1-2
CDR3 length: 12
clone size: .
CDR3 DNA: TGCGCCAGCAGCTCAAACAGGGACGGCTACACCTTC
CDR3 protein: CASSSNRDGYTF

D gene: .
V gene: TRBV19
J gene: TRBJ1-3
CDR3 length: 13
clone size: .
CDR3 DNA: TGTGCCAGTGGCGGGACTCCGGGAAACACCATATATTTT
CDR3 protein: CASGGTPGNTIYF

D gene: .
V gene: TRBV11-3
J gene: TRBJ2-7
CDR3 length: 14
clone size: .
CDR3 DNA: TGTGCCAGCAGCTTAGGGACCCGGGCCTACGAGCAGTACTTC
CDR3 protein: CASSLGTRAYEQYF

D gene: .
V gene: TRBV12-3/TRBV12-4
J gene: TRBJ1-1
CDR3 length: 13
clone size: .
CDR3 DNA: TGTGCCAGCAGTTTAGCGCGGTACACTGAAGCTTTCTTT
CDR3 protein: CASSLARYTEAFF

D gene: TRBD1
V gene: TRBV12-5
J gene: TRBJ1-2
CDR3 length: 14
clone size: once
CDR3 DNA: TGTGCTAGTGGTTTGGTTCCCCCGGGACAGTCCTACACCTTC
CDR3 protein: CASGLVPPGQSYTF

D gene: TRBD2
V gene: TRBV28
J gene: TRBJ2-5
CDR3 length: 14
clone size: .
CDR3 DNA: TGTGCCAGCACAGCGGGAGGGACCCAAGAGACCCAGTACTTC
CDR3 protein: CASTAGGTQETQYF

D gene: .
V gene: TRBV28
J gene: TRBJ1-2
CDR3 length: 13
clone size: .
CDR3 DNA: TGTGCCAGCAGTTTCGTAACCCGCTATGGCTACACCTTC
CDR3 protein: CASSFVTRYGYTF

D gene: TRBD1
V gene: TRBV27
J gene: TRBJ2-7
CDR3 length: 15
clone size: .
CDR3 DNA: TGTGCCAGCAGGCGTAGGACAGGGGGCTTGGGTGAGCAGTACTTC
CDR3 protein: CASRRRTGGLGEQYF

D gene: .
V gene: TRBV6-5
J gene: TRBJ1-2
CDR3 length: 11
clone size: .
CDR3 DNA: TGTGCCAGCAGTAGAGGCTATGGCTACACCTTC
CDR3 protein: CASSRGYGYTF

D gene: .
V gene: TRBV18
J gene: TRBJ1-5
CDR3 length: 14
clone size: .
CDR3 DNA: TGTGCCAGCTCCCGGGGGAAAGGTAATCAGCCCCAGCATTTT
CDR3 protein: CASSRGKGNQPQHF

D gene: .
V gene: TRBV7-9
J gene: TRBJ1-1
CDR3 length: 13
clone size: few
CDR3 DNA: TGTGCCAGCAGCTTAACGGGTGGCAGGACAGCTTTCTTT
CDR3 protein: CASSLTGGRTAFF

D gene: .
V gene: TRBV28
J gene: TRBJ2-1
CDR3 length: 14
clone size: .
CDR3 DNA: TGTGCCAGCAGTTTTCGACAGGGAGGGAATGAGCAGTTCTTC
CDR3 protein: CASSFRQGGNEQFF

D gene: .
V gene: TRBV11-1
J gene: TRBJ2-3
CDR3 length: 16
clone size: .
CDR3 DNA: TGTGCCAGCAGCTCCCTCCTAGCTGGGGCCACAGATACGCAGTATTTT
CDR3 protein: CASSSLLAGATDTQYF

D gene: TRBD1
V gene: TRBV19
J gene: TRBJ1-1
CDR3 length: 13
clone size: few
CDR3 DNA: TGTGCCAGTAGTATCCTCAGGGGGAAGCAAGCTTTCTTT
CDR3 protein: CASSILRGKQAFF

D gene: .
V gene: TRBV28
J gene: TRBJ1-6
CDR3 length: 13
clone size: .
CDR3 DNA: TGTGCCAGCAGGGTTGCCGGTAATTCACCCCTCCACTTT
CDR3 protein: CASRVAGNSPLHF

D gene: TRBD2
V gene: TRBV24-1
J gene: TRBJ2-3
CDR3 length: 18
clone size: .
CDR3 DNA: TGTGCCACCAGTGACCAGAGACTAGCGGGAGGGGGAACAGATACGCAGTATTTT
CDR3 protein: CATSDQRLAGGGTDTQYF

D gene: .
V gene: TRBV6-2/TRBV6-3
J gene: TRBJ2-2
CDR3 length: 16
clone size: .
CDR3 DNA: TGTGCCAGCAGTCTTGGTAGGCGGAAGAACACCGGGGAGCTGTTTTTT
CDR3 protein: CASSLGRRKNTGELFF

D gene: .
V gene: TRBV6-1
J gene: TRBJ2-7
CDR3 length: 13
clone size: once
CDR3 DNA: TGTGCCAGCAGTGAGTCGCCCTTCCACGAGCAGTACTTC
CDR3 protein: CASSESPFHEQYF

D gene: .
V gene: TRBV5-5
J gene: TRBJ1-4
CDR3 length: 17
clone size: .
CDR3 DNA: TGTGCCAGCAGCCACCGATCCACAGGGCGAACTAATGAAAAACTGTTTTTT
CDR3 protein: CASSHRSTGRTNEKLFF

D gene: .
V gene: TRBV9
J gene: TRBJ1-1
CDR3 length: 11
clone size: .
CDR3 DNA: TGTGCCAGCAGCGAGGGGACCGAAGCTTTCTTT
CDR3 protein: CASSEGTEAFF

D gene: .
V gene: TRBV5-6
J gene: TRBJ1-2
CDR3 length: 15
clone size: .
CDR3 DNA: TGTGCCAGCAGCTCCCTTCGCCGGGGGAGCTATGGCTACACCTTC
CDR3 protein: CASSSLRRGSYGYTF

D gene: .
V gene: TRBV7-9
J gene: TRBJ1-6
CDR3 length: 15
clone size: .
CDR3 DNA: TGTGCCAGCAGCTTAGAGGGAAGGGGCCAGTCACCCCTCCACTTT
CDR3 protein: CASSLEGRGQSPLHF